This T cell receptor (beta chain) was found in a study of T cells in Graves' hyperthyroidism and ophthalmopathy. V gave up 4 bases and J gave up 3 bases, with 13 bases separating them. The CDR3 contains 15 residues. CDR1 LGHDT and CDR2 YNNKEL come from the germline V gene (reference sequence). RNA transcripts gave rise to amplified TCR beta CDR3 regions. The TCR CDR3 was amplified in a first-round RT-PCR using the HTBI primer set. TCRdb fed the multiplex PCR reads into MiXCR, producing one record per CDR3 protein. The sample includes hundreds of thousands of distinct CDR3 sequences, more than 12% of them seen just once. Under 3 months was the duration of disease in ophthalmopathy patients, who also had a Clinical Activity Score of at least 3 and a NOSPECS grade of at least 4. This sample holds PBMCs from 8.5 to 10 ml fresh peripheral blood.

Sequenced: blood. The origin of this receptor is a man aged 45 to 65 with Graves' ophthalmopathy. The chain links TRBV3-1 to TRBJ2-4; D remains ambiguous. The CDR3 nucleotides read TGTGCCAGCAGCCCTGAATTTAAGCGCAAAAACATTCAGTACTTC. It translates to CASSPEFKRKNIQYF.